This TCR beta chain was found in a study of T cell responses to AZD1222 COVID-19 vaccine. Produced via immunoSEQ multiplex PCR; TCRdb's table is partial and in-frame only. Here the sample spans 110,000 to 150,000 clones, about 91% being singletons. V lost 8 bases to trimming and J lost 4 bases; unmatched junction nucleotides: 9. The length of the CDR3 is 15 residues. The germline V gene has CDR1 SEHNR and CDR2 FQNEAQ (reference sequence). The V and J genes are TRBV7-9 and TRBJ1-3, with TRBD1 matching over 9 bases. The sequenced sample was peripheral blood, obtained on day 0 of AZD1222 vaccination. The TCR comes from an adult in good health. CDR3 sequence (DNA): TGTGCCAGCGGAAACACCGGGACAGGGGGAAACACCATATATTTT. Translating it yields CASGNTGTGGNTIYF.